This TCR beta chain is from a study of CD8 T cells in Susac syndrome. The germline V and J ends were trimmed by 0 bases and 0 bases, with 6 bases remaining between them. Per the germline V gene, CDR1 is MRHNA and CDR2 is SNTAGT. This CDR3 is built from 16 residues. Roughly 0.45 to 1 ug RNA was reverse transcribed with random hexamers. Each CDR3 protein gets one entry after TCRdb re-called the immunoSEQ multiplex PCR reads with MiXCR. The table has roughly 120,000 distinct CDR3 sequences, around 92% seen once. This clonotype is a singleton in its sample. The TCR comes from a human donor with multiple sclerosis. V gene TRBV6-4 combines with J gene TRBJ2-6, with D perhaps matching TRBD1 (6 bases). Input material: CD4+ T cells from PBMCs. The CDR3 coding sequence is TGTGCCAGCAGTGACTCGGGACACTCTGGGGCCAACGTCCTGACTTTC. Translating gives CASSDSGHSGANVLTF.